These 23 T cell receptor beta chains were all obtained from the same sample, sequenced in a study of identifying expanded T cells in peripheral blood. Produced via immunoSEQ multiplex PCR; TCRdb's table is partial and in-frame only. Counted here are more than 50,000 clones, about 80% occurring once; the ten biggest clones make up roughly 15%. The sample taken for sequencing was blood. These receptors all come from a person between 18 and 70 years old in good health.

The V gene is TRBV29-1, the J gene TRBJ1-1; unclear D gene. The CDR3 is 12 amino acids. Trimming removed 5 bases at V and 4 bases at J, with 11 bases between. CDR1 is SQVTM, CDR2 ANQGSEA, per germline. In DNA form, the CDR3 reads TGCAGCGTTACCAGCGGAGGCACTGAAGCTTTCTTT. Translating it yields CSVTSGGTEAFF.

The J gene is TRBJ2-3, the V gene TRBV6-6; D perhaps matches TRBD1 (6 bases). This CDR3 has 14 amino acids. From germline, CDR1 is MNHNY and CDR2 SVGAGI (reference sequence). Trimming removed 11 bases from V and 5 bases from J, with 20 bases in between. The CDR3 sequence: CAGSRMGAGDTQYF. In DNA form, the CDR3 reads TGTGCCGGGTCCCGGATGGGGGCCGGAGATACGCAGTATTTT.

V gene TRBV18 combines with J gene TRBJ2-7; D gene unclear. The CDR3 spans 12 residues. CDR1 is KGHSH, CDR2 LQKENI, per germline. V gave up 4 bases and J gave up 7 bases, with 11 bases separating them. The chain's CDR3 is CASSLAPEEQYF. CDR3 nucleotides: TGTGCCAGCTCACTCGCGCCGGAGGAGCAGTACTTC.

The chain links TRBV2 to TRBJ1-1; 12 nucleotides match TRBD1. The germline CDR1 and CDR2 sequences are SNHLY and FYNNEI. The CDR3 loop spans 16 amino acids. With V trimmed by 4 bases and J by 1 base, 4 bases remained unmatched. The CDR3 sequence is CASSAGTGGWNTEAFF. In DNA, the CDR3 is TGTGCCAGCAGTGCCGGGACAGGGGGCTGGAACACTGAAGCTTTCTTT.

V is TRBV7-6 and J is TRBJ2-7, with D unclear. CDR1 SGHVS and CDR2 FNYEAQ come from the germline V gene. Trimming left V 4 bases short and J 5 bases short, with 6 bases between. The CDR3 covers 11 residues. CDR3 loop: CASSSANEQYF. The CDR3, as DNA: TGTGCCAGCAGCTCGGCAAACGAGCAGTACTTC.

This clone has a handful of counts. The genes are TRBV9 and TRBJ1-4; 8 nucleotides match TRBD1. The CDR3 contains 15 residues. Germline V lookup: CDR1 SGDLS, CDR2 YYNGEE. The trim removed 4 bases at V and 5 bases at J, leaving 7 bases unmatched. CDR3 coding DNA: TGTGCCAGCAGCCCCGGACAGGGCCGAAATGAAAAACTGTTTTTT. As protein: CASSPGQGRNEKLFF.

J is TRBJ1-1 and V is TRBV7-3; 7 bases align to TRBD1. V shed 5 bases, J shed 0 bases, and the junction held 9 bases outside the gene matches. The CDR3 extends over 16 amino acids. Germline V gene lookup returns CDR1 SGHTA and CDR2 FQGTGA. Here the CDR3 DNA reads TGTGCCAGCAGCGAAACCGGGACAGCCTTGAACACTGAAGCTTTCTTT. As protein: CASSETGTALNTEAFF.

A single count supports this clone. V usage is TRBV7-8 and J usage is TRBJ2-3, with D possibly matching TRBD1 (6 bases). This CDR3 spans 13 amino acids. V lost 5 bases and J 0 bases, leaving 6 bases between the germline ends. Germline V gene data show CDR1 as SGHVS and CDR2 as FQNEAQ. The CDR3 region has the DNA TGTGCCAGCAGCCAGGGGAGCACAGATACGCAGTATTTT. This translates into CASSQGSTDTQYF.

The gene calls are TRBV19 and TRBJ1-5; 8 bases match TRBD1. J lost 7 bases, V lost 6 bases, and 8 bases had no gene match. Germline V lookup: CDR1 LNHDA, CDR2 SQIVND (reference sequence). The CDR3 length is 14 residues. CDR3 protein: CASSMGQVMQPQHF. The CDR3 nucleotides are TGTGCCAGTAGCATGGGACAGGTGATGCAGCCCCAGCATTTT.

The chain uses TRBV29-1 and TRBJ2-5, with D tentatively TRBD2 (6 bases). The V end was cut by 3 bases, the J end by 4 bases, with 15 bases between. The CDR3 extends over 14 amino acids. Germline lookup yields CDR1 SQVTM and CDR2 ANQGSEA. In DNA form, the CDR3 reads TGCAGCGTTGAGGACTTGAGCGGGTCAGAGACCCAGTACTTC. The encoded protein is CSVEDLSGSETQYF.

The chain combines TRBV7-6 with TRBJ2-3; 10 bases fit TRBD2. The CDR3 runs to 17 residues. Germline V gives CDR1 SGHVS, CDR2 FNYEAQ. Trimming removed 4 bases from V and 3 bases from J; junction bases left unmatched: 10. This CDR3 reads CASSSFQAGGGTDTQYF. The CDR3 DNA is TGTGCCAGCAGCTCGTTTCAAGCGGGAGGGGGGACAGATACGCAGTATTTT.

The chain employs TRBV2 and TRBJ1-2, with a weak D call TRBD1 (5 bases). The CDR3 consists of 14 residues. Germline loops: CDR1 SNHLY, CDR2 FYNNEI. Trimming removed 11 bases at V and 6 bases at J, with 22 bases between. CDR3 region: CAVLRDGVRDGYTF. For the CDR3, the DNA is TGTGCCGTCCTCAGGGACGGCGTGAGGGATGGCTACACCTTC.

The genes are TRBV4-1 and TRBJ1-1; possible D gene TRBD1, 5 bases. CDR1 MGHRA and CDR2 YSYEKL come from the germline V gene. The CDR3 sequence is 16 residues long. V lost 1 base and J 4 bases, leaving 16 bases between the germline ends. Written as DNA, the CDR3 is TGCGCCAGCAGCCAAGGGGGACGGGGGAGACGCACTGAAGCTTTCTTT. As protein: CASSQGGRGRRTEAFF.

This chain joins TRBV11-2 and TRBJ2-7; no clear D. Germline lookup yields CDR1 SGHAT and CDR2 FQNNGV. V was cut by 1 base and J by 5 bases, with 12 bases left in between. The CDR3 runs to 14 residues. The CDR3 sequence is CASSLVGQDHEQYF. The CDR3 bases are TGTGCCAGCAGCTTAGTTGGTCAGGACCACGAGCAGTACTTC.

The CDR3 coding sequence is TGTGCCAGCAGCACAAGCGGGCAAGCTTTCTTT. Translated, it gives CASSTSGQAFF. The chain couples TRBV11-1 to TRBJ1-1; unclear D gene. The CDR3 length is 11 residues. Germline CDR1 SGHAT, CDR2 FQDESV (reference sequence). With 5 bases removed from V and 9 bases from J, the gap between germline ends came to 10 bases.

The chain has TRBV30 and TRBJ2-5, with D maybe TRBD1 (5 bases). The germline CDR1 and CDR2 sequences are GTSNPN and SVGIG (reference sequence). This CDR3 is 12 amino acids long. The germline V and J ends were trimmed by 0 bases and 5 bases, with 7 bases remaining between them. CDR3 amino acids: CAWSVQVETQYF. In nucleotides, the CDR3 is TGTGCCTGGAGTGTACAGGTGGAGACCCAGTACTTC.

The J gene is TRBJ2-7, the V gene TRBV5-4; a possible D gene is TRBD2 (5 bases). Trimming pared 4 bases from V and 2 bases from J, leaving 16 bases between. Germline CDR1 and CDR2: SGHNT and YYREEE (reference sequence). This CDR3 comprises 15 residues. This CDR3 is CASSDGVSQTYEQYV. CDR3 nucleotides: TGTGCCAGCAGCGACGGGGTCTCCCAGACCTACGAGCAGTACGTC.

The chain joins TRBV5-1 to TRBJ2-5; perhaps D is TRBD1 or TRBD2 (5 bases each). CDR1 SGHRS and CDR2 YFSETQ come from the germline V gene. CDR3 length equals 11 residues. The ends were cut back, 4 bases at V and 6 bases at J, with 7 bases in the middle. The CDR3 nucleotides read TGCGCCAGCAGCCCGGGGCAGACCCAGTACTTC. Translating gives CASSPGQTQYF.

V is TRBV6-1 and J is TRBJ1-5; a possible D gene is TRBD1 (6 bases). The CDR3 contains 14 residues. Trimming removed 6 bases from V and 4 bases from J, with 13 bases in between. Germline CDR1 and CDR2: MNHNS and SASEGT. The CDR3 loop reads CASSTTQGNQPQHF. CDR3 sequence (DNA): TGTGCCAGCAGCACCACCCAGGGGAATCAGCCCCAGCATTTT.

The J gene is TRBJ2-7, the V gene TRBV5-1; D may match TRBD1 or TRBD2 (6 bases each). The CDR3 loop spans 12 amino acids. From germline, CDR1 is SGHRS and CDR2 YFSETQ. V dropped 0 bases and J dropped 10 bases, with 11 bases sitting between them. The CDR3 DNA reads TGCGCCAGCAGCTTGGCGGGGGACACCCAGTACTTC. This translates into CASSLAGDTQYF.

V is TRBV6-5 and J is TRBJ2-1; no clear D gene. Germline V CDR1 and CDR2: MNHEY, SVGAGI. Trimming stripped 5 bases from V and 9 bases from J, with 8 bases between. CDR3 size: 11 residues. The CDR3 loop is CASSGYFEQFF. CDR3 sequence (DNA): TGTGCCAGCAGTGGATACTTTGAGCAGTTCTTC.

The J gene is TRBJ2-5, the V gene TRBV4-3, with D hard to call. V lost 0 bases, J lost 2 bases, and 16 bases lay in between. The CDR3 spans 17 residues. Germline V gene data show CDR1 as LGHNA and CDR2 as YSLEER. CDR3 amino acids: CASSQDNYSRGQETQYF. The CDR3 DNA sequence: TGCGCCAGCAGCCAAGATAATTACAGCAGAGGACAAGAGACCCAGTACTTC.

To note about this clone: The sample holds other DNA sequences that translate to the same CDR3. The V call is TRBV9, the J call TRBJ2-1; 9 nucleotides agree with TRBD2. The V segment lost 2 bases and the J segment 4 bases; nucleotides outside the gene matches: 4. Looked up from germline, CDR1 is SGDLS and CDR2 is YYNGEE. This CDR3 is built from 15 residues. The CDR3 DNA follows: TGTGCCAGCAGCGTGGGTCTAGCGGGGTACAATGAGCAGTTCTTC. It is translated as CASSVGLAGYNEQFF. The full variable domain, with the rest looked up from reference TRBV9 and TRBJ2-1, is DSGVTQTPKHLITATGQRVTLRCSPRSGDLSVYWYQQSLDQGLQFLIQYYNGEERAKGNILERFSAQQFPDLHSELNLSSLELGDSALYFCASSVGLAGYNEQFFGPGTRLTVL.